This T cell receptor beta chain was obtained from a study of technical replicates of blood from a few donors. Data came from immunoSEQ multiplex PCR; TCRdb stores just in-frame clones and leaves some out. This sample has 50,000 to 80,000 clones, with 85% to 90% found just once. Trimming cost V 4 bases and J 4 bases, with 8 bases left between them. The germline gives CDR1 SEHNR, CDR2 FQNEAQ (reference sequence). The CDR3 loop spans 13 amino acids. The TCR sequence derives from a human donor in good health. Some clones in this sample may be carry-over from other donors' samples. The sample comprised PBMCs. The chain has TRBV7-9 and TRBJ2-1; TRBD1 is a possible D gene (6 bases). The CDR3 protein is CASSSDRYNEQFF. For the CDR3, the DNA is TGTGCCAGCAGCTCTGACAGGTACAATGAGCAGTTCTTC.